These 22 T cell receptor beta chains were all obtained from the same sample, sequenced in a study of T cell repertoires in cytomegalovirus infection. Each CDR3 protein is one row after TCRdb ran MiXCR on the reads. The sample has some 800,000 distinct CDR3 sequences, about 33% seen once. These receptors have no known antigen. The sample consisted of cultured CD8+ T cells from PBMCs, taken from culture after CMV antigen stimulation. The receptor set was obtained from a human donor in good health (CMV status not recorded). Some clones in this sample may be carry-over from other donors' samples.

The chain uses TRBV2 and TRBJ2-7; 8 nucleotides align to TRBD1. The CDR3 is 13 residues long. Germline values: CDR1 SNHLY, CDR2 FYNNEI. J was trimmed by 6 bases and V by 1 base; bases with no gene match: 2. The CDR3 DNA is TGTGCCAGCAGTGAAGGACAGGGGTTCGAGCAGTACGTC. Its translation is CASSEGQGFEQYV.

The chain uses TRBV12-5 and TRBJ1-5; D ambiguous. Per germline, CDR1 LGHNT and CDR2 FRNRAP. Between the trimmed V and J ends, which lost 1 base and 3 bases, there was a span of 7 bases. The CDR3 consists of 14 residues. The CDR3 loop reads CASGLGVANQPQHF. CDR3 DNA sequence: TGTGCTAGTGGTTTGGGCGTCGCCAATCAGCCCCAGCATTTT.

The rearrangement joins TRBV27 to TRBJ1-1; tentatively, D is TRBD1 (5 bases). This CDR3 is 13 amino acids long. Germline V CDR1 and CDR2: MNHEY, SMNVEV (reference sequence). Trimming pared 3 bases from V and 6 bases from J, leaving 11 bases between. The CDR3 bases are TGTGCCAGCAGTTTGGGGCCGGGGCCTGAAGCTTTCTTT. It is translated as CASSLGPGPEAFF.

This chain uses TRBV5-1 with TRBJ2-7, with 8 bases aligning to TRBD2. The CDR3 totals 13 residues. The ends lost 3 bases at V and 5 bases at J; junction bases unmatched: 4. Germline V CDR1 and CDR2: SGHRS, YFSETQ. Written as DNA, the CDR3 is TGCGCCAGCAGCTCGGGACTAGAGGACGAGCAGTACGTC. It is translated as CASSSGLEDEQYV.

The chain combines TRBV7-9 with TRBJ2-3, with 15 bases that match TRBD2. This CDR3 spans 17 amino acids. Per the germline V gene, CDR1 is SEHNR and CDR2 is FQNEAQ (reference sequence). The V gene end was trimmed by 7 bases and the J gene end by 3 bases; junction bases not matched to a gene: 8. In nucleotides, the CDR3 is TGTGCCAGCATCGGACTAGCGGGGGGGCCAGGAACAGATACGCAGTATTTT. Encoded protein: CASIGLAGGPGTDTQYF. Combining the CDR3 with reference TRBV7-9 and TRBJ2-3 gives the whole variable domain DTGVSQNPRHKITKRGQNVTFRCDPISEHNRLYWYRQTLGQGPEFLTYFQNEAQLEKSRLLSDRFSAERPKGSFSTLEIQRTEQGDSAMYLCASIGLAGGPGTDTQYFGPGTRLTVL.

The table lists this clonotype with a few counts. The chain has TRBV12-3 or TRBV12-4 and TRBJ2-7, with D uncertain. CDR3 size: 14 residues. Deletions cut 5 bases from V and 2 bases from J, with 13 bases between. Here the CDR3 reads CASSPFGVTYEQYF. The DNA of the CDR3 is TGTGCCAGCAGTCCCTTCGGAGTGACCTACGAGCAGTACTTC.

This clonotype was detected a few times. CDR3 DNA sequence: TGTGCCACCAGCGGGATCGATGCCTGGGAGACCCAGTACTTC. Its protein product is CATSGIDAWETQYF. This chain links TRBV15 with TRBJ2-5; D uncertain. The germline CDR1 and CDR2 sequences are LNHNV and YYDKDF (reference sequence). V lost 5 bases and J lost 5, with 15 bases in between. CDR3 length: 14 amino acids.

This rearrangement joins TRBV20-1 to TRBJ1-6; 9 bases match TRBD1. The germline gives CDR1 DFQATT, CDR2 SNEGSKA (reference sequence). With 6 bases clipped from V and 8 bases from J, the junction kept 8 bases outside the gene matches. CDR3 length: 14 residues. The CDR3 DNA reads as TGCAGTGCCCCCGAACAGGGGGCTTATTCACCCCTCCACTTT. Translating it yields CSAPEQGAYSPLHF.

V usage is TRBV7-2 and J usage is TRBJ1-2; 8 bases line up with TRBD1. CDR1 SGHTA and CDR2 FQGNSA come from the germline V gene. The V and J ends lost 5 bases and 7 bases, in that order; junction bases with no gene match: 12. The CDR3 covers 15 residues. The chain's CDR3 is CASSDRTGLGCGYTF. CDR3 DNA sequence: TGTGCCAGCAGCGACCGGACAGGGCTTGGCTGTGGCTACACCTTC. The full variable domain, completed using reference TRBV7-2 and TRBJ1-2, is GAGVSQSPSNKVTEKGKDVELRCDPISGHTALYWYRQSLGQGLEFLIYFQGNSAPDKSGLPSDRFSAERTGGSVSTLTIQRTQQEDSAVYLCASSDRTGLGCGYTFGSGTRLTVV.

This chain joins TRBV7-9 and TRBJ1-1; TRBD1 matches 10 bases. Germline CDR1 reads SEHNR; CDR2 reads FQNEAQ (reference sequence). The V and J ends lost 6 bases and 1 base, in that order; junction bases with no gene match: 8. This CDR3 region has 16 residues. CDR3 sequence (DNA): TGTGCCAGCAGGAACCGGGACAGGGGTCCGAACACTGAAGCTTTCTTT. This gives the protein CASRNRDRGPNTEAFF. Together with reference TRBV7-9 and TRBJ1-1, the CDR3 gives the full variable domain: DTGVSQNPRHKITKRGQNVTFRCDPISEHNRLYWYRQTLGQGPEFLTYFQNEAQLEKSRLLSDRFSAERPKGSFSTLEIQRTEQGDSAMYLCASRNRDRGPNTEAFFGQGTRLTVV.

A few counts support this clonotype. The CDR3 bases are TGTGCCAGCAGCTTAGGGTGGGTGGGTAACACTGAAGCTTTCTTT. Protein sequence: CASSLGWVGNTEAFF. The chain is built from TRBV7-9 and TRBJ1-1; D is unclear. The germline CDR1 and CDR2 sequences are SEHNR and FQNEAQ (reference sequence). Deletions cut 1 base from V and 2 bases from J, with 11 bases between. The CDR3 loop spans 15 amino acids.

The V call is TRBV6-1, the J call TRBJ2-1, with no clear D. The CDR3 consists of 12 residues. With 4 bases removed from V and 4 bases from J, the gap between germline ends came to 5 bases. CDR1 is MNHNS and CDR2 is SASEGT in the germline V gene. CDR3 residues: CASSAYYNEQFF. The CDR3 bases are TGTGCCAGCAGTGCCTATTACAATGAGCAGTTCTTC.

J is TRBJ2-7 and V is TRBV28; D remains unclear. The CDR3 runs to 13 residues. The germline gives CDR1 MDHEN, CDR2 SYDVKM. V was shortened by 3 bases and J by 0 bases, with 6 bases between the two germline ends. Written as DNA, the CDR3 is TGTGCCAGCAGTTTTGGCACCTCCTACGAGCAGTACGTC. Residues: CASSFGTSYEQYV.

This clonotype turned up a few times. This chain connects TRBV4-1 to TRBJ2-3; TRBD2 agrees at 12 bases. In germline, CDR1 is MGHRA, CDR2 YSYEKL. The junction had 7 bases not matched to a gene; V was cut back by 3 bases and J by 3 bases. The length of the CDR3 is 17 residues. CDR3 residues: CASSQETSGGRTDTQYF. The CDR3 region has the DNA TGCGCCAGCAGCCAGGAAACTAGCGGGGGGCGAACAGATACGCAGTATTTT.

The CDR3 loop is CATSDFPRTQLTDTQYF. CDR3 nucleotides: TGTGCCACCAGTGATTTCCCCAGGACCCAACTCACAGATACGCAGTATTTT. The genes are TRBV24-1 and TRBJ2-3, with unresolved D. V shed 1 base and J shed 2 bases, with 15 bases lying between them. This CDR3 contains 17 residues. Germline CDR1 is KGHDR and CDR2 is SFDVKD.

Only a few counts were recorded for this clonotype. The chain combines TRBV12-3 or TRBV12-4 with TRBJ2-3; 14 bases match TRBD2. V trimming: 3 bases; J trimming: 5 bases; junction bases outside the gene matches: 7. The CDR3 loop spans 17 amino acids. The CDR3 reads CASSLTSGGADIDTQYF. CDR3 nucleotides: TGTGCCAGCAGTTTGACTAGCGGGGGGGCAGACATAGATACGCAGTATTTT.

This clonotype was detected only a few times. V and J are TRBV7-6 and TRBJ1-1; no clear D. Germline V gene sequence: CDR1 SGHVS, CDR2 FNYEAQ. The length of the CDR3 is 16 residues. Deletions cut 1 base from V and 1 base from J, with 13 bases between. The CDR3 bases are TGTGCCAGCAGCTTAGTAGGAGGCCTTGAGAACACTGAAGCTTTCTTT. The encoded protein is CASSLVGGLENTEAFF.

The V call is TRBV7-4, the J call TRBJ2-1, with 7 bases matching TRBD1. V lost 5 bases to trimming and J lost 8 bases; unmatched junction nucleotides: 12. CDR3 length: 15 amino acids. Germline CDR1 SGHVT, CDR2 SQSDAQ. DNA for the CDR3: TGTGCCAGCAGCCAGGACAGGACCCCTTCACATGAGCAGTTCTTC. Its protein product is CASSQDRTPSHEQFF.

This clonotype has only a few counts. The rearrangement joins TRBV6-5 to TRBJ2-4; 8 nucleotides align to TRBD1. The CDR3 is 19 amino acids. Germline assignment: CDR1 MNHEY and CDR2 SVGAGI. Unmatched junction bases numbered 16, after V lost 6 bases and J lost 0 bases. The CDR3 DNA follows: TGTGCCAGCAGCTTATCGACAGGGGATCTCCCACTAGCCAAAAACATTCAGTACTTC. Its translation: CASSLSTGDLPLAKNIQYF.

This clonotype appeared a few times. The V call is TRBV7-6, the J call TRBJ2-7; 7 bases are shared with TRBD2. This CDR3 contains 15 residues. In germline, CDR1 is SGHVS, CDR2 FNYEAQ. Germline trimming cut 0 bases from V and 3 bases from J; bases unmatched to any gene: 5. The CDR3 bases are TGTGCCAGCAGCTTAGCAAGCGGGGAATTCTACGAGCAGTACGTC. Translation: CASSLASGEFYEQYV.

Only a few counts were recorded for this clonotype. The CDR3 here is CASSSGGLPYNEQFF. As DNA, the CDR3 is TGTGCCAGCAGCTCCGGGGGGCTCCCCTACAATGAGCAGTTCTTC. V gene TRBV7-8 combines with J gene TRBJ2-1, with D possibly matching TRBD2 (7 bases). Trimming shortened V by 4 bases and J by 2 bases, and 12 bases separated the two germline ends. The CDR3 covers 15 residues. Germline CDR1 is SGHVS and CDR2 is FQNEAQ.

This chain uses TRBV27 with TRBJ1-1, with D unclear. The CDR3 extends over 14 amino acids. The germline V and J ends were trimmed by 0 bases and 1 base, with 6 bases remaining between them. The germline gives CDR1 MNHEY, CDR2 SMNVEV (reference sequence). The CDR3 region is CASSLSWANTEAFF. CDR3 in DNA: TGTGCCAGCAGTTTATCCTGGGCGAACACTGAAGCTTTCTTT.